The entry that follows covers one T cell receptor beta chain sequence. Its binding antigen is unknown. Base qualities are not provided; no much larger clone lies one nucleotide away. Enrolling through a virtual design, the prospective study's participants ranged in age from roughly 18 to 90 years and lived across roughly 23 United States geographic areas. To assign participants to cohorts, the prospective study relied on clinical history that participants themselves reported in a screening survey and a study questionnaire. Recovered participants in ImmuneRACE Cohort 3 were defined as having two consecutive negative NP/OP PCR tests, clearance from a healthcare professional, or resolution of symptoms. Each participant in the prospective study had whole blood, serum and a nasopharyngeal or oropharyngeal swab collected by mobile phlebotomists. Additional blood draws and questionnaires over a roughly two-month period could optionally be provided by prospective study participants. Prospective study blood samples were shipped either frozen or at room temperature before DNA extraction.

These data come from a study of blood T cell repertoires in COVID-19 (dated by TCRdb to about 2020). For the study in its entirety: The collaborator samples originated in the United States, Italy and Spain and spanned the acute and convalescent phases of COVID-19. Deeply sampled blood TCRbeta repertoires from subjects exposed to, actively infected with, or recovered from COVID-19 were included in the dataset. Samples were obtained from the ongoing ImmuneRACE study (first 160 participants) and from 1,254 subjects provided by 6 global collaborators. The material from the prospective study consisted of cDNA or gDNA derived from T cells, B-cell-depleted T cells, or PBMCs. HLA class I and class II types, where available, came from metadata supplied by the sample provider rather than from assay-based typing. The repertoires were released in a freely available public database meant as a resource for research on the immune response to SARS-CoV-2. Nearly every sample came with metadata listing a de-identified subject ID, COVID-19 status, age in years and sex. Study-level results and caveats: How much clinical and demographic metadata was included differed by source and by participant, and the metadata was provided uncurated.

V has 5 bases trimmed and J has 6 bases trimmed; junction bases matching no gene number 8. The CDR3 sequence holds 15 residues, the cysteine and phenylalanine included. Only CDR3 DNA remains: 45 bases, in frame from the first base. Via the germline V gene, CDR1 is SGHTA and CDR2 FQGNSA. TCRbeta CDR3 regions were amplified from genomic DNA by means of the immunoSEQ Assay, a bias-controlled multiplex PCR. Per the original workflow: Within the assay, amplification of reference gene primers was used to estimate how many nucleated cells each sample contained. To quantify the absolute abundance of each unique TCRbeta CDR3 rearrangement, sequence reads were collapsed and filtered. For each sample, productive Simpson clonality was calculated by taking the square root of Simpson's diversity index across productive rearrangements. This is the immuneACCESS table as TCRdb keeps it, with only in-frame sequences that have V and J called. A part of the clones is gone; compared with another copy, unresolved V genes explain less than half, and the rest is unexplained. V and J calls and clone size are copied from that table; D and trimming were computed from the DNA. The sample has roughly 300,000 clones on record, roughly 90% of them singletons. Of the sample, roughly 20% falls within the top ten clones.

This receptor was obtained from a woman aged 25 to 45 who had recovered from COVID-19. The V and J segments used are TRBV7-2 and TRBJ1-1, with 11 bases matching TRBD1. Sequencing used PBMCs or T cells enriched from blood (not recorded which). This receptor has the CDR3 CASSGGTGGFSEAFF. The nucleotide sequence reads TGTGCCAGCAGCGGGGGGACAGGGGGTTTTTCTGAAGCTTTCTTT.